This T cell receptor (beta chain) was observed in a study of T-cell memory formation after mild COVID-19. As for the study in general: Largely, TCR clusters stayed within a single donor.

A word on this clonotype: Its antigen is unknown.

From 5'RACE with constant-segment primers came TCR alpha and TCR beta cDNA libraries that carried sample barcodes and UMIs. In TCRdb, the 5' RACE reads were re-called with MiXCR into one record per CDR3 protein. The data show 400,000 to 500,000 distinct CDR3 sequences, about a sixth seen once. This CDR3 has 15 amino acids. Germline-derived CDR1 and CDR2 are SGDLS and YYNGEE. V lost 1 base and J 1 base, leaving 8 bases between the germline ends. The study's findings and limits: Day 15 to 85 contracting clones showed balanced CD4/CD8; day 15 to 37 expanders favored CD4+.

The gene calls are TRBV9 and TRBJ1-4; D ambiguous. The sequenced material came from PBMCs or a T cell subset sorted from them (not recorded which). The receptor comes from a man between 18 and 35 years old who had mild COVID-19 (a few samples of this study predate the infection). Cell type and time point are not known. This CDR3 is CASSVTARTNEKLFF. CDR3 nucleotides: TGTGCCAGCAGCGTAACGGCCAGAACTAATGAAAAACTGTTTTTT.